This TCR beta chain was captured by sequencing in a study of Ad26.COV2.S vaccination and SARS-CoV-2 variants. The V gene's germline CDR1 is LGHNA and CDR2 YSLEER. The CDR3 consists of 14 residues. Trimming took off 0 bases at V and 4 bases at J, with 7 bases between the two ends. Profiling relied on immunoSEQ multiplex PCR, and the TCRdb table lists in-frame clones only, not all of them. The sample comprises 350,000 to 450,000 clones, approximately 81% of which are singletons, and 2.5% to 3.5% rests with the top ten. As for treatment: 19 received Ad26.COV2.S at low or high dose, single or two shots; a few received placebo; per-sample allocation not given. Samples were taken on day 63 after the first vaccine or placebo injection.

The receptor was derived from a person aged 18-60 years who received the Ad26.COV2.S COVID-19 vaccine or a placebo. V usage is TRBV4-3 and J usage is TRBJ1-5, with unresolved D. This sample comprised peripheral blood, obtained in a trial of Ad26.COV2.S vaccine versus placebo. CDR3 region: CASSQEAGNQPQHF. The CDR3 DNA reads TGCGCCAGCAGCCAAGAAGCGGGGAATCAGCCCCAGCATTTT.